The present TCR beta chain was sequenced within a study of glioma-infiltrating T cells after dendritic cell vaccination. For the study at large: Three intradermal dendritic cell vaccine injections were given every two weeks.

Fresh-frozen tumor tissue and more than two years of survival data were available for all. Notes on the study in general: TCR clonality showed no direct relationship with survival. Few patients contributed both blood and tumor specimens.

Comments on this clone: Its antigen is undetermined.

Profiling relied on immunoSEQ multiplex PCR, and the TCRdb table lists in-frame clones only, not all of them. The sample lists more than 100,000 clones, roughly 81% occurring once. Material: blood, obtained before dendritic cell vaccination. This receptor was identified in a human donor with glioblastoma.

The CDR3 loop is CASRWTGGEETQYF. The CDR3 DNA reads TGTGCCAGCCGCTGGACAGGGGGCGAAGAGACCCAGTACTTC. This rearrangement joins TRBV6-6 to TRBJ2-5; 11 nucleotides align to TRBD1. The CDR3 runs 14 residues. The germline CDR1 and CDR2 sequences are MNHNY and SVGAGI (reference sequence). With V trimmed by 8 bases and J by 3 bases, 5 bases remained unmatched.